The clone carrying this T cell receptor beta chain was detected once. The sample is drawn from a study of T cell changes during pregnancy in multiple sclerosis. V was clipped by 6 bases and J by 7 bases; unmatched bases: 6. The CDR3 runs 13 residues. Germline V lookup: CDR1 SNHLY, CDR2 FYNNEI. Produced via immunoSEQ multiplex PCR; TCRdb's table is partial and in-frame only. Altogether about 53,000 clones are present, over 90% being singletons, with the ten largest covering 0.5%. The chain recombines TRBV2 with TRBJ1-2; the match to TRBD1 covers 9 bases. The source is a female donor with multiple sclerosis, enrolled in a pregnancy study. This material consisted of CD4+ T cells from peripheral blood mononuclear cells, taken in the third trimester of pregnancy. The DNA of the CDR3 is TGTGCCAGCAGGAGGGGACAGGGCTCTGGCTACACCTTC. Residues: CASRRGQGSGYTF.